This T cell receptor (beta chain) was identified in a study of radiotherapy plus CTLA-4 blockade in lung cancer. J was trimmed by 0 bases and V by 4 bases; bases with no gene match: 4. The germline V gene has CDR1 SQVTM and CDR2 ANQGSEA. CDR3 size: 14 residues. The assay was immunoSEQ multiplex PCR, and TCRdb's table has in-frame clones only and misses some. This table holds tens of thousands of clones, roughly 81% found once. The sequence was obtained from a human donor with non-small cell lung cancer whose response to radiotherapy plus ipilimumab could not be evaluated. The sample here was peripheral blood, taken from a patient treated with radiotherapy plus ipilimumab. The V and J genes are TRBV29-1 and TRBJ2-7, with TRBD1 matching over 9 bases. The CDR3 reads CSVVGTGNSYEQYF. The CDR3 region has the DNA TGCAGCGTTGTCGGGACAGGGAACTCCTACGAGCAGTACTTC.